This T cell receptor beta chain was identified during a study of T cells in Graves' hyperthyroidism and ophthalmopathy. Whole-study context: Peripheral blood was collected at initial diagnosis, before any treatment.

CDR3 size: 15 residues. The V and J ends lost 5 bases and 7 bases, in that order; junction bases with no gene match: 5. Germline lookup yields CDR1 MNHNS and CDR2 SASEGT. Amplification yielded TCR beta CDR3 regions, with RNA transcripts as the source. HTBI primers were used for first-round RT-PCR of the TCR CDR3. MiXCR, applied by TCRdb to the multiplex PCR reads, yields one record per CDR3 protein. Found here are over 700,000 distinct CDR3 sequences, under 20% of them singletons; the top ten hold about a sixth. Patients were excluded because of uncontrolled infection, other autoimmune disease, pregnancy or lactation. In making diagnoses, clinical symptoms, serum thyroxine and TRAb, thyroid ultrasound and orbital computed tomography were all used.

Sequencing used blood. The rearrangement uses TRBV6-1 and TRBJ2-2; 12 positions agree with TRBD1. This sequence was found in a woman between 45 and 65 years old with Graves' hyperthyroidism that later progressed to Graves' ophthalmopathy. This CDR3 is CASSWGQGAGGELFF. The CDR3 DNA is TGTGCCAGCAGTTGGGGACAGGGGGCAGGCGGGGAGCTGTTTTTT.